A single sample gave rise to the 6 T cell receptor beta chains below, sequenced in a study of shared clonotypes between healthy human individuals. The table came from immunoSEQ multiplex PCR; TCRdb's copy has only in-frame clones and leaves some out. Counted here are roughly 490,000 clones, 70% to 80% occurring once; the ten biggest clones make up 10% to 15%. The source material was PBMCs. The receptors here all came from a woman aged 40 to 55 in good health. Some clones in this sample may be carry-over from other donors' samples.

This clone occurred once. This chain links TRBV7-9 with TRBJ2-1, with a weak D call TRBD1 (6 bases). Trimming took 4 bases from V and 8 from J, leaving 12 bases between them. This CDR3 has 13 residues. CDR1 is SEHNR, CDR2 FQNEAQ, per germline (reference sequence). The CDR3 is CASSSTGVYEQFF. The CDR3, as DNA: TGTGCCAGCAGCTCGACAGGCGTGTATGAGCAGTTCTTC.

V is TRBV12-5 and J is TRBJ2-1; D perhaps matches TRBD2 (6 bases). The CDR3 covers 14 residues. Germline values: CDR1 LGHNT, CDR2 FRNRAP. The V and J ends lost 2 bases and 15 bases respectively, with 20 bases between them. DNA for the CDR3: TGTGCTAGTGGTTTGTCGGTTAGGGGCGGGGAGACGTTCTTC. Encoded protein: CASGLSVRGGETFF. Together with reference TRBV12-5 and TRBJ2-1, the CDR3 gives the full variable domain: DARVTQTPRHKVTEMGQEVTMRCQPILGHNTVFWYRQTMMQGLELLAYFRNRAPLDDSGMPKDRFSAEMPDATLATLKIQPSEPRDSAVYFCASGLSVRGGETFFGPGTRLTVL.

The chain carries TRBV4-2 and TRBJ2-1; D unresolved. This CDR3 has 14 amino acids. In germline, CDR1 is LGHNA, CDR2 YNFKEQ. V was clipped by 4 bases and J by 5 bases, with 12 bases between them. The CDR3 sequence is CASSRTIDDNEQFF. The CDR3 DNA reads as TGTGCCAGCAGCCGGACCATTGACGACAATGAGCAGTTCTTC.

With regard to this clone: The same CDR3 also results from other DNA sequences found in this sample. The rearrangement uses TRBV18 and TRBJ1-2; D may be TRBD1 (6 bases). V lost 2 bases to trimming and J lost 0 bases, with 7 bases between them. This CDR3 is built from 14 residues. The germline V gene encodes CDR1 KGHSH and CDR2 LQKENI. CDR3 coding DNA: TGTGCCAGCTCACCAGGACAGACTAACTATGGCTACACCTTC. It codes for CASSPGQTNYGYTF.

The chain uses TRBV7-3 and TRBJ2-1; 10 bases align to TRBD1. Germline V gene lookup returns CDR1 SGHTA and CDR2 FQGTGA. CDR3 length equals 16 residues. Losses at the gene ends were 5 bases for V and 6 bases for J; bases not matched to a gene: 10. CDR3 coding DNA: TGTGCCAGCAGCACTCACCCCGGGACAGGGGTCAATGAGCAGTTCTTC. Translated, it gives CASSTHPGTGVNEQFF.

The chain carries TRBV18 and TRBJ2-6; D unclear. This CDR3 has 16 amino acids. Per the germline V gene, CDR1 is KGHSH and CDR2 is LQKENI. Trimming pared 3 bases from V and 0 bases from J, leaving 9 bases between. The CDR3 bases are TGTGCCAGCTCACCGACCTCGTCCTCTGGGGCCAACGTCCTGACTTTC. It is translated as CASSPTSSSGANVLTF.